The 25 T cell receptor beta chains below come from one sample, sequenced in a study of blood T cell repertoires in COVID-19. Libraries were prepared by immunoSEQ multiplex PCR; TCRdb keeps only in-frame clonotypes and omits some of them. The profile shows tens of thousands of clones, 75% to 95% of them singletons. Sequencing was carried out using peripheral blood. The receptors come from a woman older than 75 with acute or convalescent COVID-19.

The DNA of the CDR3 is TGTGCCAGCAGCCAAGATCGAGGGAGGAACACTGAAGCTTTCTTT. This gives the protein CASSQDRGRNTEAFF. The J gene is TRBJ1-1, the V gene TRBV4-2; no firm D call. With 0 bases removed from V and 1 base from J, the gap between germline ends came to 9 bases. There are 15 residues in the CDR3. CDR1 is LGHNA, CDR2 YNFKEQ, per germline.

This chain links TRBV7-6 with TRBJ2-1; D remains ambiguous. V shed 5 bases and J shed 0 bases, with 11 bases lying between them. Germline V CDR1 and CDR2: SGHVS, FNYEAQ. The CDR3 has 15 amino acids. The CDR3 sequence is CASSPSWLSYNEQFF. The CDR3 nucleotides are TGTGCCAGCAGCCCCTCGTGGCTCTCCTACAATGAGCAGTTCTTC. Based on the CDR3 plus reference TRBV7-6 and TRBJ2-1, the full variable domain is GAGVSQSPRYKVTKRGQDVALRCDPISGHVSLYWYRQALGQGPEFLTYFNYEAQQDKSGLPNDRFSAERPEGSISTLTIQRTEQRDSAMYRCASSPSWLSYNEQFFGPGTRLTVL.

The chain has TRBV7-3 and TRBJ1-5; the D is unclear. V lost 1 base and J lost 7, with 20 bases in between. CDR1 and CDR2 (germline): SGHTA, FQGTGA. The CDR3 contains 17 residues. The CDR3 spells CASSLIFVKGGGQPQHF. The DNA of the CDR3 is TGTGCCAGCAGCTTAATTTTCGTCAAGGGAGGAGGCCAGCCCCAGCATTTT.

The CDR3 coding sequence is TGCGCCAGCAGCGGCCTCAGGGACAGGGGGAATGAGCAGTTCTTC. The encoded protein is CASSGLRDRGNEQFF. V gene TRBV5-1 combines with J gene TRBJ2-1, with 11 bases lining up with TRBD1. The CDR3 contains 15 residues. J gave up 7 bases and V 4 bases, and 7 bases lay outside the gene matches. Germline CDR1 reads SGHRS; CDR2 reads YFSETQ.

This clone was observed once. The CDR3 DNA reads TGTGCCAGCAGTTTAGGGGCAGGTAGCTATGGCTACACCTTC. It yields the protein CASSLGAGSYGYTF. This chain joins TRBV28 and TRBJ1-2; tentatively, D is TRBD1 (5 bases). The CDR3 sequence is 14 residues long. V lost 2 bases, J lost 4 bases, and 11 bases lay in between. CDR1 is MDHEN and CDR2 is SYDVKM in the germline V gene.

The chain employs TRBV6-2 or TRBV6-3 and TRBJ1-1; 8 bases are shared with TRBD1. Germline values: CDR1 MNHEY, CDR2 SVGEGT. The CDR3 totals 14 residues. The V and J ends lost 4 bases and 5 bases, in that order; junction bases with no gene match: 6. In DNA, the CDR3 is TGTGCCAGCAGTTCCCCCAGGGGGCGGACTGAAGCTTTCTTT. The encoded protein is CASSSPRGRTEAFF.

V is TRBV13 and J is TRBJ2-7, with D maybe TRBD2 (6 bases). Germline-derived CDR1 and CDR2 are PRHDT and FYEKMQ (reference sequence). The CDR3 consists of 14 residues. Trimming cost V 2 bases and J 3 bases, with 11 bases left between them. DNA for the CDR3: TGTGCCAGCAGCTTACGGGGGTCGGGCTACGAGCAGTACTTC. It is translated as CASSLRGSGYEQYF.

This chain connects TRBV6-1 to TRBJ1-1; D unclear. CDR1 is MNHNS and CDR2 is SASEGT in the germline V gene. V was clipped by 3 bases and J by 10 bases, with 15 bases between them. CDR3 size: 13 residues. The CDR3 protein is CASSESLRLRAFF. DNA of the CDR3: TGTGCCAGCAGTGAGTCCCTCAGGCTCAGAGCTTTCTTT.

This sequence joins TRBV5-6 and TRBJ2-3; the match to TRBD2 covers 11 bases. The V gene's germline CDR1 is SGHDT and CDR2 YYEEEE. There are 16 residues in the CDR3. V shed 0 bases and J 3 bases; nucleotides not matched to a gene: 3. The CDR3 protein is CASSLAPSGGTDTQYF. The CDR3 DNA sequence: TGTGCCAGCAGCTTGGCTCCTAGCGGGGGGACAGATACGCAGTATTTT.

The rearrangement uses TRBV9 and TRBJ1-1, with TRBD1 matching over 7 bases. Germline CDR1 reads SGDLS; CDR2 reads YYNGEE. Germline trimming cut 3 bases from V and 3 bases from J; bases unmatched to any gene: 5. The CDR3 has 14 amino acids. As DNA, the CDR3 is TGTGCCAGCAGCGCCCGAGACAGGGACACTGAAGCTTTCTTT. The encoded protein is CASSARDRDTEAFF.

The chain combines TRBV19 with TRBJ2-4, with 7 positions matching TRBD1. CDR1 and CDR2 (germline): LNHDA, SQIVND (reference sequence). Germline trimming cut 8 bases from V and 0 bases from J; bases unmatched to any gene: 13. The CDR3 contains 17 residues. The CDR3 DNA is TGTGCCAGTGGCTCTTTCAGGGGGACCTCAGCCAAAAACATTCAGTACTTC. Translation: CASGSFRGTSAKNIQYF. Combining the CDR3 with reference TRBV19 and TRBJ2-4 gives the whole variable domain DGGITQSPKYLFRKEGQNVTLSCEQNLNHDAMYWYRQDPGQGLRLIYYSQIVNDFQKGDIAEGYSVSREKKESFPLTVTSAQKNPTAFYLCASGSFRGTSAKNIQYFGAGTRLSVL.

The rearrangement links TRBV6-5 to TRBJ2-7; 10 bases are a match to TRBD1. This CDR3 spans 15 amino acids. J gave up 4 bases and V 5 bases, and 8 bases lay outside the gene matches. Germline CDR1 MNHEY, CDR2 SVGAGI. The DNA of the CDR3 is TGTGCCAGCAGTCCCTCGACAGGGGGCTATTACGAGCAGTACTTC. It is translated as CASSPSTGGYYEQYF.

The genes are TRBV19 and TRBJ1-4; 8 nucleotides agree with TRBD1. The trim removed 8 bases at V and 7 bases at J, leaving 12 bases unmatched. CDR3 length: 15 residues. Germline V CDR1 and CDR2: LNHDA, SQIVND (reference sequence). The CDR3 region is CASSGVRGPGEKLFF. In nucleotides, the CDR3 is TGTGCCAGTTCTGGAGTCAGGGGGCCAGGTGAAAAACTGTTTTTT. Combining the CDR3 with reference TRBV19 and TRBJ1-4 gives the whole variable domain DGGITQSPKYLFRKEGQNVTLSCEQNLNHDAMYWYRQDPGQGLRLIYYSQIVNDFQKGDIAEGYSVSREKKESFPLTVTSAQKNPTAFYLCASSGVRGPGEKLFFGSGTQLSVL.

The chain employs TRBV2 and TRBJ2-1, with 10 bases aligning to TRBD2. The CDR3 loop spans 15 amino acids. Germline trimming cut 4 bases from V and 6 bases from J; bases unmatched to any gene: 6. Per the germline V gene, CDR1 is SNHLY and CDR2 is FYNNEI. CDR3 in DNA: TGTGCCAGCAGTGGGGATAGCGGGAGGCCCAATGAGCAGTTCTTC. Protein sequence: CASSGDSGRPNEQFF. The whole variable domain, remainder taken from reference TRBV2 and TRBJ2-1, is EPEVTQTPSHQVTQMGQEVILRCVPISNHLYFYWYRQILGQKVEFLVSFYNNEISEKSEIFDDQFSVERPDGSNFTLKIRSTKLEDSAMYFCASSGDSGRPNEQFFGPGTRLTVL.

Here the CDR3 reads CASSLGQGADYGYTF. The CDR3 DNA sequence: TGTGCCAGCAGCCTCGGACAGGGGGCAGACTATGGCTACACCTTC. The chain couples TRBV7-9 to TRBJ1-2; TRBD1 agrees at 11 bases. This CDR3 spans 15 amino acids. The ends lost 5 bases at V and 3 bases at J; junction bases unmatched: 5. CDR1 and CDR2 (germline): SEHNR, FQNEAQ (reference sequence).

The V and J genes are TRBV27 and TRBJ2-2; TRBD1 matches 9 bases. From germline, CDR1 is MNHEY and CDR2 SMNVEV (reference sequence). Trimming cost V 6 bases and J 6 bases; bases outside gene matches: 5. The CDR3 runs to 14 residues. The CDR3 is CASSGQGWAGELFF. The CDR3 DNA reads TGTGCCAGCAGCGGACAGGGGTGGGCCGGGGAGCTGTTTTTT.

The chain couples TRBV5-1 to TRBJ2-7; 7 positions agree with TRBD2. CDR3 size: 13 residues. The V segment lost 4 bases and the J segment 4 bases; nucleotides outside the gene matches: 5. CDR1 and CDR2 (germline): SGHRS, YFSETQ. This CDR3 is CASSLGREYEQYF. CDR3 coding DNA: TGCGCCAGCAGCCTAGGGAGGGAATACGAGCAGTACTTC.

V and J are TRBV9 and TRBJ2-7; 10 bases fit TRBD2. From germline, CDR1 is SGDLS and CDR2 YYNGEE. The V and J ends lost 4 bases and 6 bases, in that order; junction bases with no gene match: 10. The CDR3 loop spans 15 amino acids. CDR3 sequence (DNA): TGTGCCAGCAGCCAGAGCGGGAGGGCCGTCTCCGAGCAGTACTTC. Residues: CASSQSGRAVSEQYF.

V gene TRBV2 combines with J gene TRBJ1-4; maybe TRBD1 (5 bases). V was shortened by 5 bases and J by 4 bases, with 11 bases between the two germline ends. CDR1 SNHLY and CDR2 FYNNEI come from the germline V gene. The CDR3 sequence is 14 residues long. The CDR3 bases are TGTGCCAGCAGTCGACAGTGGATTAATGAAAAACTGTTTTTT. The encoded protein is CASSRQWINEKLFF.

This clone was seen a few times. The chain recombines TRBV5-1 with TRBJ1-2; no definite D call. V dropped 6 bases and J dropped 2 bases, with 20 bases sitting between them. Per the germline V gene, CDR1 is SGHRS and CDR2 is YFSETQ. The CDR3 is made up of 16 amino acids. CDR3 sequence reads: CASTLEVAKSNYGYTF. The CDR3 nucleotides read TGCGCCAGCACTCTTGAGGTAGCCAAATCAAACTATGGCTACACCTTC.

This sequence joins TRBV5-1 and TRBJ2-7, with TRBD2 identical over 11 bases. V trimming: 1 base; J trimming: 2 bases; junction bases outside the gene matches: 5. The CDR3 consists of 16 residues. Germline CDR1 reads SGHRS; CDR2 reads YFSETQ. CDR3 sequence: CASSLSSGGLTYEQYF. CDR3 nucleotides: TGCGCCAGCAGCTTGTCTAGCGGGGGGCTTACCTACGAGCAGTACTTC.

The V gene is TRBV5-1, the J gene TRBJ2-2; D perhaps matches TRBD2 (6 bases). Germline-derived CDR1 and CDR2 are SGHRS and YFSETQ. V was clipped by 7 bases and J by 3 bases, with 13 bases between them. The CDR3 runs 14 residues. The chain's CDR3 is CASLREPDTGELFF. In nucleotides, the CDR3 is TGCGCCAGCCTCCGGGAGCCGGACACCGGGGAGCTGTTTTTT.

The chain couples TRBV5-1 to TRBJ2-1; 7 nucleotides line up with TRBD2. The length of the CDR3 is 15 residues. V lost 0 bases, J lost 8 bases, and 8 bases stayed unmatched. Germline values: CDR1 SGHRS, CDR2 YFSETQ. CDR3: CASSLATRAGDEQFF. CDR3 coding DNA: TGCGCCAGCAGCTTGGCAACTAGGGCGGGAGATGAGCAGTTCTTC.

This chain links TRBV4-2 with TRBJ2-7; D ambiguous. In germline, CDR1 is LGHNA, CDR2 YNFKEQ. The CDR3 is made up of 16 amino acids. V lost 0 bases and J lost 2, with 14 bases in between. In DNA form, the CDR3 reads TGTGCCAGCAGCCAAGACCTCGCGGAACCGACCTACGAGCAGTACTTC. This sequence encodes CASSQDLAEPTYEQYF.

This chain uses TRBV7-2 with TRBJ1-1; TRBD1 might be the D (6 bases). V was cut by 5 bases and J by 0 bases, with 7 bases left in between. Germline lookup yields CDR1 SGHTA and CDR2 FQGNSA. This CDR3 has 13 residues. The CDR3, as DNA: TGTGCCAGCAGCAGGACAGTGAACACTGAAGCTTTCTTT. It codes for CASSRTVNTEAFF.